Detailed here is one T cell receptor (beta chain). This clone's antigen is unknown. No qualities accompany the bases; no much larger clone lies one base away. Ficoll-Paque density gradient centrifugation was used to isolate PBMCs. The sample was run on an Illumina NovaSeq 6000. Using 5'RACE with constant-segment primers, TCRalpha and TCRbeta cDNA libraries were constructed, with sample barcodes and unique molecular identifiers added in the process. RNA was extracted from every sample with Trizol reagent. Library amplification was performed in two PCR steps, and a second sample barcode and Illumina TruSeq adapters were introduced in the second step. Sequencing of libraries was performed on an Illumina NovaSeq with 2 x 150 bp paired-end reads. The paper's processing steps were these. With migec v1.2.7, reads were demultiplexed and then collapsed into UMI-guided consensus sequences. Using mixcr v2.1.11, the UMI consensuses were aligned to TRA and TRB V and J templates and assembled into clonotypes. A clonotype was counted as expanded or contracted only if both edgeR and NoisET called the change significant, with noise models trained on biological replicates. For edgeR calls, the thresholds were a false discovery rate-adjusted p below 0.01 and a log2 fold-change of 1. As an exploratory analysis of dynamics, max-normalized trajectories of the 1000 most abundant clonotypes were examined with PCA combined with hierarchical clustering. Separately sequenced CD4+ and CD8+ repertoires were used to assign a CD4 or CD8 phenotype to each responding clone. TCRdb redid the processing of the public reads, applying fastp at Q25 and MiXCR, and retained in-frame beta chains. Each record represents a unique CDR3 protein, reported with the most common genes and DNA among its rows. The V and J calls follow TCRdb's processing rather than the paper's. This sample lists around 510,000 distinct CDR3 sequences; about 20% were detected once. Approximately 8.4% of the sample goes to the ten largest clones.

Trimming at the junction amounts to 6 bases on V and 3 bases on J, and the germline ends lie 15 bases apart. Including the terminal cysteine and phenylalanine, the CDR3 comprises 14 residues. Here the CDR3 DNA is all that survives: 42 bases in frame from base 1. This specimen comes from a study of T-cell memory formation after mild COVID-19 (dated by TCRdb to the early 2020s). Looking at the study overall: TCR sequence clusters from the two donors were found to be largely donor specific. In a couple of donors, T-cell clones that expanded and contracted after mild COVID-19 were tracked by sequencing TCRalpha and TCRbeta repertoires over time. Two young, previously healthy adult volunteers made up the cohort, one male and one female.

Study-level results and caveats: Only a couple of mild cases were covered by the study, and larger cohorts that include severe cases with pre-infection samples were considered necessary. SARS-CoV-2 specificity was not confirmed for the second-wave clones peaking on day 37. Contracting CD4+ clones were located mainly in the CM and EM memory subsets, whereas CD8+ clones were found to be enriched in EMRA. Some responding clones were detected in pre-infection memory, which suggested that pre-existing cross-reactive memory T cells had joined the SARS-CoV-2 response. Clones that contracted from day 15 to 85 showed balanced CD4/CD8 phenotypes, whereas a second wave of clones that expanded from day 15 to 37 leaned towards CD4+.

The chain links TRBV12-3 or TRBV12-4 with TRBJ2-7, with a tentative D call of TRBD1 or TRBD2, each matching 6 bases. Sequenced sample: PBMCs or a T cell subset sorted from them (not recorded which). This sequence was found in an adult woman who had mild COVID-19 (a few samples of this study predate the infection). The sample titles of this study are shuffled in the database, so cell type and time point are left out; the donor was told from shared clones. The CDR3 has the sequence CASSWRGLDYEQYF. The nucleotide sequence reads TGTGCCAGCAGCTGGAGGGGGTTGGACTACGAGCAGTACTTC.